The entry that follows covers one T cell receptor (beta chain) sequence. The antigen is unknown. The data were taken from a study of cytomegalovirus exposure and HLA in healthy donors. Study overall: Researchers found that 81% of some 400 genotyped donors fell within the Caucasian-associated ancestry cluster. Broader study findings: Presence/absence analyses took donor sequencing depth as roughly uniform. An ancestry cluster, one associated with Asian ancestry, reportedly showed fewer N-insertions than the roughly 670-donor mean in a later analysis. Among TCR beta chains of equal frequency, HLA-associated ones were more clonally expanded in a later analysis.

Primers: 60 Vbeta forward and 13 Jbeta reverse. The assay was immunoSEQ multiplex PCR, and TCRdb's table has in-frame clones only and misses some. The sample yields around 150,000 clones, about four fifths seen once. The receptor's source is a human donor in good health. The sequenced sample was PBMCs.

The CDR3 here is CAISPRQAPTNPNYGYTF. In DNA form, the CDR3 reads TGTGCCATCAGTCCAAGACAGGCTCCGACAAATCCCAACTATGGCTACACCTTC. The chain links TRBV10-3 to TRBJ1-2; D possibly corresponds to TRBD1 (6 bases). CDR1 ENHRY and CDR2 SYGVKD come from the germline V gene. This CDR3 contains 18 residues. The V end lost 5 bases, the J end lost 2 bases, and 24 bases lay between the germline ends.